This TCR beta chain was captured by sequencing in a study of blood T cell repertoires in COVID-19. The CDR3 is 17 residues long. The germline gives CDR1 SGHTA, CDR2 FQGTGA. V dropped 1 base and J dropped 5; count of bases not matched to a gene: 10. Seattle patients were enrolled while actively infected and followed longitudinally. Methods used by the authors: Estimated nucleated cell counts came from reference gene primer amplification. Only in-frame clones appear in the TCRdb table, and some are missing; sequencing was by immunoSEQ multiplex PCR. Clonal size and the V and J genes are those of that table, whereas D and trimming came from the DNA. The sample consists of about 220,000 clones, around 83% of them appearing once.

This chain uses TRBV7-3 with TRBJ2-3; TRBD2 matches 9 bases. Sequenced input: peripheral blood. This TCR was sampled from an older woman with COVID-19, enrolled during active disease. Written as DNA, the CDR3 is TGTGCCAGCAGCTTAAAGGTTGCGGGAGGGCCCCAAGATACGCAGTATTTT. It codes for CASSLKVAGGPQDTQYF.